This section outlines one T cell receptor (beta chain) sequence together with its context. This entry comes from a study of blood T cell repertoires in COVID-19. The overall study: Samples taken during acute and convalescent COVID-19 were collected in the United States, Italy and Spain. PBMCs, B-cell-depleted T cells, or T cells were the source of the cDNA or gDNA that made up the material.

The CDR3 has 18 amino acids. Germline loops: CDR1 SGHNT, CDR2 YYREEE (reference sequence). Unmatched junction bases numbered 15, after V lost 5 bases and J lost 2 bases. Only in-frame clones appear in the TCRdb table, and some are missing; sequencing was by immunoSEQ multiplex PCR. Here the sample spans tens of thousands of clones, approximately 88% being singletons. Sequencing input: peripheral blood. V gene TRBV5-4 combines with J gene TRBJ2-5; 10 bases align to TRBD1. This clonotype was sampled from a woman aged 80 or over with acute or convalescent COVID-19. In DNA form, the CDR3 reads TGTGCCAGCAGTTCCCAGGGCCCCAAGGACAGGGGGCAAGAGACCCAGTACTTC. Its translation: CASSSQGPKDRGQETQYF.